This T cell receptor beta chain was obtained from a study of cytomegalovirus exposure and HLA in healthy donors. Overall study findings and caveats: More clonal expansion characterized HLA-associated TCR beta chains than equally common others in a later analysis. Available immune exposure information covered CMV serostatus only.

A word on this clone: Its antigen is not identified.

In the PCR, 60 Vbeta and 13 Jbeta primers were used. TCRdb's copy holds only in-frame clones and misses some; the assay was immunoSEQ multiplex PCR. The data hold around 180,000 clones, with about 78% observed a single time. The V gene end was trimmed by 4 bases and the J gene end by 8 bases; junction bases not matched to a gene: 12. Germline V gene lookup returns CDR1 MNHNS and CDR2 SASEGT. The CDR3 covers 17 residues. Sequencing input: PBMCs. The chain uses TRBV6-1 and TRBJ1-6; 9 bases are a match to TRBD1. The TCR was taken from a man in his fifties or sixties in good health and CMV-seronegative. CDR3 region: CASSVNPGGQGYSPLHF. In DNA, the CDR3 is TGTGCCAGCAGTGTCAATCCGGGCGGACAGGGGTATTCACCCCTCCACTTT.